This is a list of T cell receptor beta chains from one sample in a study of Ad26.COV2.S vaccination and SARS-CoV-2 variants. Here immunoSEQ multiplex PCR was the method, and the copy in TCRdb shows in-frame clones only, minus some. The table includes hundreds of thousands of clones, about 88% detected once. Sequences were derived from peripheral blood, sampled in a trial of Ad26.COV2.S vaccine versus placebo. Receptors were obtained from a person between 18 and 65 years old who received the Ad26.COV2.S COVID-19 vaccine or a placebo. The CDR3 runs from the conserved cysteine through the conserved F or W. Each record gives: CDR3 DNA, CDR3 protein, D gene, V gene, clone size, J gene. A D gene is named only where the DNA matches it firmly. Clone size is stated in some rows and not others, as once, few, many or a class when expanded.

CDR3nt: TGTGCCAGTACCCAGCGGCGCACAGATACGCAGTATTTT
CDR3aa: CASTQRRTDTQYF
d_gene: NA
v_gene: TRBV19
abundance: NA
j_gene: TRBJ2-3

CDR3nt: TGTGCCAGCAGCCCCAGAAGTTTAGCTAACTATGGCTACACCTTC
CDR3aa: CASSPRSLANYGYTF
d_gene: NA
v_gene: TRBV7-2
abundance: few
j_gene: TRBJ1-2

CDR3nt: TGTGCCAGCAGCCTTCTCGGGACAGGGGTTAGCACAGATACGCAGTATTTT
CDR3aa: CASSLLGTGVSTDTQYF
d_gene: TRBD1
v_gene: TRBV7-2
abundance: NA
j_gene: TRBJ2-3

CDR3nt: TGTGCCAGCAGCAAAAGGACAGGGACTAGCGGGAGGCCTACCTACAATGAGCAGTTCTTC
CDR3aa: CASSKRTGTSGRPTYNEQFF
d_gene: TRBD2
v_gene: TRBV9
abundance: NA
j_gene: TRBJ2-1

CDR3nt: TGTGCCAGCAGTCCCCTGGGCCTCGAGCAGTACTTC
CDR3aa: CASSPLGLEQYF
d_gene: NA
v_gene: TRBV6-5
abundance: NA
j_gene: TRBJ2-7

CDR3nt: TGTGCCACCAGGACAGCGTCCCGGGAAAAACTGTTTTTT
CDR3aa: CATRTASREKLFF
d_gene: NA
v_gene: TRBV6-5
abundance: NA
j_gene: TRBJ1-4

CDR3nt: TGTGCCATCAGTGACCCCGAGGGAGCGGGGGACACCTACAATGAGCAGTTCTTC
CDR3aa: CAISDPEGAGDTYNEQFF
d_gene: TRBD2
v_gene: TRBV10-3
abundance: NA
j_gene: TRBJ2-1

CDR3nt: TGCGCCAGCAGCTCTGGCGGGAGGGGGGGCACAGATACGCAGTATTTT
CDR3aa: CASSSGGRGGTDTQYF
d_gene: TRBD2
v_gene: TRBV5-1
abundance: NA
j_gene: TRBJ2-3

CDR3nt: TGCAGTGCTAGAGATGCGGGTGAGCAGTTCTTC
CDR3aa: CSARDAGEQFF
d_gene: NA
v_gene: TRBV20-1
abundance: NA
j_gene: TRBJ2-1

CDR3nt: TGTGCCAGCAACGACGGCTACGAGCAGTACTTC
CDR3aa: CASNDGYEQYF
d_gene: NA
v_gene: TRBV6-5
abundance: NA
j_gene: TRBJ2-7

CDR3nt: TGCAGTGCTAGTGGGACTAGCCTCAATGAGCAGTTCTTC
CDR3aa: CSASGTSLNEQFF
d_gene: TRBD2
v_gene: TRBV20-1
abundance: NA
j_gene: TRBJ2-1

CDR3nt: TGTGCCAGCAGCGTTTCCAGTACGATCTACGAGCAGTACTTC
CDR3aa: CASSVSSTIYEQYF
d_gene: NA
v_gene: TRBV9
abundance: NA
j_gene: TRBJ2-7

CDR3nt: TGCGCCAGCAGCCAGGGCCGAGGTGGAGATACGCAGTATTTT
CDR3aa: CASSQGRGGDTQYF
d_gene: NA
v_gene: TRBV5-1
abundance: once
j_gene: TRBJ2-3

CDR3nt: TGTGCCAGCAGGAACCGGGACAGGGCCGGAGCTTTCTTT
CDR3aa: CASRNRDRAGAFF
d_gene: TRBD1
v_gene: TRBV27
abundance: NA
j_gene: TRBJ1-1

CDR3nt: TGTGCCAGCAGTTTTACCTTGGGAAGACCAGATCCCAAAAACATTCAGTACTTC
CDR3aa: CASSFTLGRPDPKNIQYF
d_gene: NA
v_gene: TRBV28
abundance: NA
j_gene: TRBJ2-4

CDR3nt: TGTGCCATCAGTGAAGGACTACCTGAAGAGACCCAGTACTTC
CDR3aa: CAISEGLPEETQYF
d_gene: NA
v_gene: TRBV10-3
abundance: NA
j_gene: TRBJ2-5

CDR3nt: TGTGCCAGCTCAGGCGACAGGAAGAGCACAGATACGCAGTATTTT
CDR3aa: CASSGDRKSTDTQYF
d_gene: NA
v_gene: TRBV18
abundance: NA
j_gene: TRBJ2-3

CDR3nt: TGTGCCAGCAGTTGGGCAGAAAAAGAGACCCAGTACTTC
CDR3aa: CASSWAEKETQYF
d_gene: NA
v_gene: TRBV6-6
abundance: NA
j_gene: TRBJ2-5

CDR3nt: TGCGCCAGCAGCCAAGATTTAGCCAGAGGCTATAGCAATCAGCCCCAGCATTTT
CDR3aa: CASSQDLARGYSNQPQHF
d_gene: NA
v_gene: TRBV4-3
abundance: NA
j_gene: TRBJ1-5

CDR3nt: TGTGCCAGTAGTACCCCCGGGACAGCTTACACCGGGGAGCTGTTTTTT
CDR3aa: CASSTPGTAYTGELFF
d_gene: TRBD1
v_gene: TRBV19
abundance: NA
j_gene: TRBJ2-2

CDR3nt: TGTGCCAGCAGTCCCCCCCCGGGAGCTTTCTTT
CDR3aa: CASSPPPGAFF
d_gene: NA
v_gene: TRBV12-3/TRBV12-4
abundance: NA
j_gene: TRBJ1-1

CDR3nt: TGTGCCAGCCGACCGCGGGACAGCTCTGGGGCCAACGTCCTGACTTTC
CDR3aa: CASRPRDSSGANVLTF
d_gene: NA
v_gene: TRBV28
abundance: NA
j_gene: TRBJ2-6

CDR3nt: TGCGCCAGCAGTGAGGGAGGGGCGGCCAAAAACATTCAGTACTTC
CDR3aa: CASSEGGAAKNIQYF
d_gene: NA
v_gene: TRBV10-1
abundance: NA
j_gene: TRBJ2-4

CDR3nt: TGTGCCAGCGGGGGACGGATTTTTAACTATGGCTACACCTTC
CDR3aa: CASGGRIFNYGYTF
d_gene: NA
v_gene: TRBV28
abundance: NA
j_gene: TRBJ1-2

CDR3nt: TGCGCCAGCAGCCAAGCCCTCAGACTTCTCAGCTCTGGAAACACCATATATTTT
CDR3aa: CASSQALRLLSSGNTIYF
d_gene: NA
v_gene: TRBV4-1
abundance: NA
j_gene: TRBJ1-3

CDR3nt: TGTGCCAACGCCAAAAACATTCAGTACTTC
CDR3aa: CANAKNIQYF
d_gene: NA
v_gene: TRBV11-3
abundance: NA
j_gene: TRBJ2-4

CDR3nt: TGTGCCAGCTCACCTCCGGGACCGGACCAAGAGACCCAGTACTTC
CDR3aa: CASSPPGPDQETQYF
d_gene: NA
v_gene: TRBV18
abundance: NA
j_gene: TRBJ2-5

CDR3nt: TGTGCCAGTACCCAAGGACTAGCGGGGGGGATGGAGACCCAGTACTTC
CDR3aa: CASTQGLAGGMETQYF
d_gene: TRBD2
v_gene: TRBV19
abundance: NA
j_gene: TRBJ2-5

CDR3nt: TGTGCCAGCTTATCGGACATCTCTGGAAACACCATATATTTT
CDR3aa: CASLSDISGNTIYF
d_gene: NA
v_gene: TRBV18
abundance: NA
j_gene: TRBJ1-3

CDR3nt: TGTGCCAGCAGCTTTCGACAGGGAGCTAATGAAAAACTGTTTTTT
CDR3aa: CASSFRQGANEKLFF
d_gene: TRBD1
v_gene: TRBV7-9
abundance: NA
j_gene: TRBJ1-4

CDR3nt: TGTGCCAGTAGTATTGGAGGGCGGAATAAACCCCAGCATTTT
CDR3aa: CASSIGGRNKPQHF
d_gene: NA
v_gene: TRBV19
abundance: NA
j_gene: TRBJ1-5

CDR3nt: TGTGCCAGCAGCTTAGGCGGGACCTCCTACAATGAGCAGTTCTTC
CDR3aa: CASSLGGTSYNEQFF
d_gene: NA
v_gene: TRBV7-6
abundance: NA
j_gene: TRBJ2-1

CDR3nt: TGTGCCAGCAGCCTTTTATACGAGCAGTACTTC
CDR3aa: CASSLLYEQYF
d_gene: NA
v_gene: TRBV11-2
abundance: NA
j_gene: TRBJ2-7

CDR3nt: TGCGCCAGCAGCCAAACTAGCGGGGGGTACAATGAGCAGTTCTTC
CDR3aa: CASSQTSGGYNEQFF
d_gene: TRBD2
v_gene: TRBV4-3
abundance: NA
j_gene: TRBJ2-1

CDR3nt: TGTGCCATCAGTGCGGCGACTAGCGTTGGCGAGCAGTACTTC
CDR3aa: CAISAATSVGEQYF
d_gene: TRBD2
v_gene: TRBV10-3
abundance: NA
j_gene: TRBJ2-7

CDR3nt: TGTGCCAGCAGTTACTTGGGAAACCAAGAGACCCAGTACTTC
CDR3aa: CASSYLGNQETQYF
d_gene: NA
v_gene: TRBV6-2/TRBV6-3
abundance: NA
j_gene: TRBJ2-5

CDR3nt: TGTGCCAGTAGACCTGCGGACAGGCTCTCTGGAAACACCATATATTTT
CDR3aa: CASRPADRLSGNTIYF
d_gene: TRBD1
v_gene: TRBV19
abundance: NA
j_gene: TRBJ1-3

CDR3nt: TGTGCCAGCAGGCGTTTAACGGGCTCTGGAAACACCATATATTTT
CDR3aa: CASRRLTGSGNTIYF
d_gene: NA
v_gene: TRBV6-6
abundance: NA
j_gene: TRBJ1-3

CDR3nt: TGTGCCAGCAGCTTATGGGTCGGCGGGGGGGCCGATCTCCAAGAGACCCAGTACTTC
CDR3aa: CASSLWVGGGADLQETQYF
d_gene: TRBD2
v_gene: TRBV5-4
abundance: NA
j_gene: TRBJ2-5

CDR3nt: TGTGCCAGCAGCTCGCAGGGGTGGAACGGGGAGCTGTTTTTT
CDR3aa: CASSSQGWNGELFF
d_gene: NA
v_gene: TRBV7-2
abundance: once
j_gene: TRBJ2-2